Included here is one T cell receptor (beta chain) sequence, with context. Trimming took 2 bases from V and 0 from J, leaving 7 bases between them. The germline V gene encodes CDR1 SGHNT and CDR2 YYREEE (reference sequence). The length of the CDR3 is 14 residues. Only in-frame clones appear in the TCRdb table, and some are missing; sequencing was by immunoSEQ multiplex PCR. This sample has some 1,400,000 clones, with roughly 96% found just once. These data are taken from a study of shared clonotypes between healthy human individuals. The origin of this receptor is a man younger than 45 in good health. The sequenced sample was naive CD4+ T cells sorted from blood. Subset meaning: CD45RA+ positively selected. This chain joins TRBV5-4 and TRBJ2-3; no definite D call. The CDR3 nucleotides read TGTGCCAGCAGCTTACTGACCAGCACAGATACGCAGTATTTT. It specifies CASSLLTSTDTQYF.